This entry concerns a single T cell receptor beta chain. Its antigen is undetermined. Germline loops: CDR1 LNHNV, CDR2 YYDKDF (reference sequence). The CDR3 extends over 14 amino acids. This record belongs to a study of T cells expressing NK-cell markers. Study-wide results and limits: These clonotypes also led the CD3+CD56-NKG2C+ fraction in a handful of donors.

TCRdb reprocessed the 5' RACE reads, keeping one entry per CDR3 protein, no DNA. This table lists around 470,000 distinct CDR3 sequences. This TCR derives from a woman in her fifties or sixties in good health. The V call is TRBV15, the J call TRBJ1-2; TCRdb gives TRBD1 as the D gene, but with no DNA this cannot be confirmed. The specimen was blood T cells: a sorted CD56 or NKG2C T cell subset, CD4+ or CD8+ T cells, or bulk PBMC T cells (not recorded which). The chain's CDR3 is CATSRPDRNYGYTF.